Shown below are 28 T cell receptor beta chains from a single sample sequenced in a study of blood T cell repertoires in COVID-19. This table comes from immunoSEQ multiplex PCR, and its TCRdb copy is limited to in-frame clones, with some not included. The table lists fewer than 300,000 clones, 91% of them singletons. Source material: peripheral blood. The receptors shown here come from a person aged 18-35 years with COVID-19, enrolled during active disease.

The chain uses TRBV7-9 and TRBJ2-7; D is perhaps TRBD1 (6 bases). This CDR3 spans 14 amino acids. Between the trimmed V and J ends, which lost 5 bases and 6 bases, there was a span of 17 bases. Germline values: CDR1 SEHNR, CDR2 FQNEAQ (reference sequence). The CDR3 loop reads CASSPDSFRGEQYF. Written as DNA, the CDR3 is TGTGCCAGCAGCCCGGACAGTTTCCGCGGCGAGCAGTACTTC. Combining the CDR3 with reference TRBV7-9 and TRBJ2-7 gives the whole variable domain DTGVSQNPRHKITKRGQNVTFRCDPISEHNRLYWYRQTLGQGPEFLTYFQNEAQLEKSRLLSDRFSAERPKGSFSTLEIQRTEQGDSAMYLCASSPDSFRGEQYFGPGTRLTVT.

The chain carries TRBV24-1 and TRBJ2-7; TRBD1 matches at 12 bases. From germline, CDR1 is KGHDR and CDR2 SFDVKD. CDR3 length: 14 amino acids. J lost 4 bases, V lost 9 bases, and 6 bases had no gene match. The CDR3 protein is CATQGQGAGYEQYF. Written as DNA, the CDR3 is TGTGCCACCCAGGGACAGGGGGCAGGATACGAGCAGTACTTC.

The chain links TRBV5-1 to TRBJ1-2; the D is unclear. Looked up from germline, CDR1 is SGHRS and CDR2 is YFSETQ. This CDR3 has 14 residues. Trimming stripped 1 base from V and 0 bases from J, with 7 bases between. In DNA, the CDR3 is TGCGCCAGCAGCTTGTCGAGAGCTAACTATGGCTACACCTTC. Its translation: CASSLSRANYGYTF.

As regards this clone: The sample carries other DNA sequences with the same CDR3. The J gene is TRBJ1-1, the V gene TRBV9; D uncertain. Trimming shortened V by 0 bases and J by 5 bases, and 8 bases separated the two germline ends. Germline values: CDR1 SGDLS, CDR2 YYNGEE. CDR3 length: 13 residues. CDR3 residues: CASSVDSGTEAFF. CDR3 nucleotides: TGTGCCAGCAGCGTAGATTCGGGTACTGAAGCTTTCTTT.

J is TRBJ2-5 and V is TRBV2; no clear D. Germline V lookup: CDR1 SNHLY, CDR2 FYNNEI. The CDR3 length is 11 residues. V dropped 5 bases and J dropped 5 bases, with 6 bases sitting between them. CDR3 coding DNA: TGTGCCAGCAGTCCCGAGGAGACCCAGTACTTC. Protein: CASSPEETQYF.

The chain couples TRBV14 to TRBJ2-1; 9 bases map to TRBD2. Germline CDR1 and CDR2: SGHDN and FVKESK. The trim removed 3 bases at V and 4 bases at J, leaving 7 bases unmatched. The CDR3 contains 16 residues. The CDR3 bases are TGTGCCAGCAGCCAGCCGGGACTAGCCCCTTACAATGAGCAGTTCTTC. Protein: CASSQPGLAPYNEQFF.

The V gene is TRBV29-1, the J gene TRBJ2-1; D gene unclear. The germline gives CDR1 SQVTM, CDR2 ANQGSEA. This CDR3 has 14 residues. The V end was cut by 4 bases, the J end by 2 bases, with 12 bases between. CDR3 region: CSVGRLITYNEQFF. CDR3 nucleotide sequence: TGCAGCGTTGGGCGGCTTATCACCTACAATGAGCAGTTCTTC.

The chain has TRBV21-1 and TRBJ2-3; the table calls TRBD2, which could not be checked here. TRBV21-1 is a recognized pseudogene. The length of the CDR3 is 18 residues. The DNA of the CDR3 is TGTGCCAGCAGCATTTGGGCTAGCGGGAGGGCCGGGCACAATACGCAGTATTTT. Translated, it gives CASSIWASGRAGHNTQYF.

The V and J genes are TRBV5-1 and TRBJ2-7; 13 bases are a match to TRBD2. V was clipped by 4 bases and J by 7 bases; unmatched bases: 11. Per the germline V gene, CDR1 is SGHRS and CDR2 is YFSETQ. The CDR3 extends over 16 amino acids. The CDR3 region has the DNA TGCGCCAGCAGCCCGTGGGGACTAGCGGGATCAGAGGAGCAGTACTTC. Translating it yields CASSPWGLAGSEEQYF.

V is TRBV7-8 and J is TRBJ2-5, with a possible D match to TRBD1 (5 bases). Trimming pared 0 bases from V and 1 base from J, leaving 12 bases between. The CDR3 runs to 16 residues. CDR1 SGHVS and CDR2 FQNEAQ come from the germline V gene. Here the CDR3 DNA reads TGTGCCAGCAGCTTAGCGATCCAGGGCCTCCAAGAGACCCAGTACTTC. It yields the protein CASSLAIQGLQETQYF.

The table lists this clone with a few counts. V and J are TRBV12-3 or TRBV12-4 and TRBJ1-1, with TRBD1 as a possible D gene (6 bases). The ends were cut back, 5 bases at V and 7 bases at J, with 8 bases in the middle. CDR3 length: 11 residues. The CDR3 loop reads CASSKTGEAFF. CDR3 nucleotides: TGTGCCAGCAGTAAGACAGGTGAAGCTTTCTTT.

The chain has TRBV12-5 and TRBJ2-1; the match to TRBD2 covers 13 bases. The CDR3 sequence is 15 residues long. CDR1 and CDR2 (germline): LGHNT, FRNRAP. J gave up 6 bases and V 7 bases, and 6 bases lay outside the gene matches. The chain's CDR3 is CASELGLAGINEQFF. The CDR3 DNA follows: TGTGCTAGTGAACTGGGACTAGCGGGAATCAATGAGCAGTTCTTC.

The rearrangement joins TRBV29-1 to TRBJ2-1; D might be TRBD2 (5 bases). The CDR3 has 13 residues. Trimming stripped 6 bases from V and 0 bases from J, with 9 bases between. Germline loops: CDR1 SQVTM, CDR2 ANQGSEA. The CDR3 spells CSVAGVSYNEQFF. CDR3 in DNA: TGCAGCGTGGCCGGGGTCTCCTACAATGAGCAGTTCTTC.

Here the CDR3 DNA reads TGTGCCAGCAGTCGGTGGGACTTGGACAATGAGCAGTTCTTC. Its translation is CASSRWDLDNEQFF. The chain has TRBV6-5 and TRBJ2-1; perhaps TRBD2 as D (6 bases). Germline CDR1 is MNHEY and CDR2 is SVGAGI. V shed 5 bases and J shed 5 bases, with 13 bases lying between them. The CDR3 has 14 residues.

This CDR3 reads CASSQDLSVSNYGYTF. CDR3 sequence (DNA): TGTGCCAGCAGCCAAGATCTGTCAGTCTCTAACTATGGCTACACCTTC. V usage is TRBV4-2 and J usage is TRBJ1-2, with no clear D. The CDR3 totals 16 residues. Trimming pared 0 bases from V and 0 bases from J, leaving 11 bases between. CDR1 is LGHNA and CDR2 is YNFKEQ in the germline V gene.

V is TRBV7-9 and J is TRBJ2-3, with a weak D call TRBD1 (7 bases). This CDR3 comprises 14 residues. The germline CDR1 and CDR2 sequences are SEHNR and FQNEAQ (reference sequence). Trimming removed 8 bases at V and 8 bases at J, with 20 bases between. CDR3 region: CASRRQGQGGTQYF. As DNA, the CDR3 is TGTGCCAGCCGGAGACAGGGCCAGGGGGGTACGCAGTATTTT.

This clone has a handful of counts. This chain uses TRBV5-1 with TRBJ1-6; D gene ambiguous. The V end was cut by 0 bases, the J end by 0 bases, with 4 bases between. Germline assignment: CDR1 SGHRS and CDR2 YFSETQ. CDR3 length equals 15 residues. The CDR3 spells CASSLGSSYNSPLHF. The CDR3, as DNA: TGCGCCAGCAGCTTGGGCAGCTCCTATAATTCACCCCTCCACTTT.

The genes are TRBV2 and TRBJ1-5; no clear D. Between the trimmed V and J ends, which lost 7 bases and 0 bases, there was a span of 7 bases. Germline V gene sequence: CDR1 SNHLY, CDR2 FYNNEI. The CDR3 runs 13 residues. CDR3 protein: CASKYYSNQPQHF. DNA for the CDR3: TGTGCCAGCAAATATTATAGCAATCAGCCCCAGCATTTT.

This chain joins TRBV5-1 and TRBJ2-2; possibly TRBD2 for D (7 bases). V was cut by 4 bases and J by 2 bases, with 24 bases left in between. Per the germline V gene, CDR1 is SGHRS and CDR2 is YFSETQ. The CDR3 length is 19 residues. The CDR3 sequence is CASSPGPYLRGGNTGELFF. The CDR3 DNA reads TGCGCCAGCAGCCCGGGACCGTATCTTAGGGGGGGAAACACCGGGGAGCTGTTTTTT.

This sequence joins TRBV5-3 and TRBJ1-2; 9 positions agree with TRBD1. TRBV5-3 qualifies as an ORF whose function is uncertain. V was pared by 0 bases and J by 5 bases, with 2 bases of the junction left unmatched. CDR3 length equals 14 residues. CDR3 protein: CARSLDRGRYGYTF. The CDR3 DNA sequence: TGTGCCAGAAGCTTGGACAGGGGGCGTTATGGCTACACCTTC.

The chain recombines TRBV7-2 with TRBJ2-7, with TRBD2 as a possible D gene (5 bases). Germline V gene sequence: CDR1 SGHTA, CDR2 FQGNSA. The CDR3 sequence is 14 residues long. Deletions cut 2 bases from V and 3 bases from J, with 11 bases between. The chain's CDR3 is CASSLLRDSYEQYF. DNA of the CDR3: TGTGCCAGCAGCTTATTGAGGGATAGCTACGAGCAGTACTTC. The complete variable domain, with remaining parts taken from reference TRBV7-2 and TRBJ2-7, reads GAGVSQSPSNKVTEKGKDVELRCDPISGHTALYWYRQSLGQGLEFLIYFQGNSAPDKSGLPSDRFSAERTGGSVSTLTIQRTQQEDSAVYLCASSLLRDSYEQYFGPGTRLTVT.

Comment on this clone: An end of the junction does not agree with germline; a read error may underlie this. This chain connects TRBV7-7 to TRBJ1-1, with D uncertain. The CDR3 runs to 13 residues. CDR1 is SSHAT, CDR2 FNYEAQ, per germline (reference sequence). The CDR3 spells CASSLAGDTEAFF. The CDR3 DNA is TGTGCTAGCAGCTTAGCAGGAGACACTGAAGCTTTCTTT.

J is TRBJ1-4 and V is TRBV6-6; TRBD1 aligns across 7 bases. Germline V gives CDR1 MNHNY, CDR2 SVGAGI (reference sequence). The CDR3 is 14 amino acids. The V gene end was trimmed by 6 bases and the J gene end by 8 bases; junction bases not matched to a gene: 9. As DNA, the CDR3 is TGTGCCAGCAGGGGACAGCCCCTGATAGAAAAACTGTTTTTT. It codes for CASRGQPLIEKLFF.

V is TRBV29-1 and J is TRBJ2-1; 7 bases line up with TRBD2. After removal of 0 bases from V and 8 bases from J, the junction contained 4 bases not matched to a gene. Germline V gives CDR1 SQVTM, CDR2 ANQGSEA. The CDR3 is 13 residues long. CDR3 protein: CSVEDLGGDEQFF. CDR3 DNA: TGCAGCGTTGAAGATCTTGGGGGGGATGAGCAGTTCTTC.

The chain combines TRBV5-1 with TRBJ1-3; the match to TRBD1 covers 8 bases. Germline CDR1 is SGHRS and CDR2 is YFSETQ. The CDR3 is 15 amino acids. Trimming at V came to 2 bases and at J to 2 bases, leaving 3 bases not matched to a gene. DNA of the CDR3: TGCGCCAGCAGCTTATCGACAGGGGCTGGAAACACCATATATTTT. Amino acid sequence: CASSLSTGAGNTIYF.

V gene TRBV24-1 combines with J gene TRBJ2-1; the D gene is possibly TRBD2 (5 bases). The germline V gene encodes CDR1 KGHDR and CDR2 SFDVKD. The V end lost 6 bases, the J end lost 0 bases, and 8 bases lay between the germline ends. The CDR3 is 14 residues long. The CDR3 protein is CATSHGVSYNEQFF. CDR3 bases: TGTGCCACCAGTCACGGGGTCTCCTACAATGAGCAGTTCTTC.

The V call is TRBV28, the J call TRBJ1-5; D ambiguous. Looked up from germline, CDR1 is MDHEN and CDR2 is SYDVKM. This CDR3 has 12 residues. The germline V and J ends were trimmed by 7 bases and 1 base, with 5 bases remaining between them. This CDR3 is CASKRSNQPQHF. DNA of the CDR3: TGTGCCAGCAAGAGGAGCAATCAGCCCCAGCATTTT.

The chain employs TRBV20-1 and TRBJ2-1; 9 bases are shared with TRBD2. CDR3 length: 15 residues. CDR1 is DFQATT and CDR2 is SNEGSKA in the germline V gene (reference sequence). The ends lost 3 bases at V and 6 bases at J; junction bases unmatched: 9. Here the CDR3 DNA reads TGCAGTGCTAGTCCGCTAGCGGGAAATTTCAATGAGCAGTTCTTC. Translation gives CSASPLAGNFNEQFF.